The clone carrying this T cell receptor beta chain was seen a single time. Its target is unknown. This sample was taken from a study of cytomegalovirus exposure and HLA in healthy donors. The PCR was carried out with 60 Vbeta primers and 13 Jbeta primers. Generated by immunoSEQ multiplex PCR, the TCRdb table keeps only in-frame clones and is missing some. The data hold under 150,000 clones, with 80% observed a single time. Findings and limits, study-wide: Earlier analysis looked at TCR beta V segments, and most were productive about 90% or about 30% of the time. Beyond CMV serostatus, there was no information to go on about immune exposure.

V was trimmed by 4 bases and J by 3 bases, leaving 17 bases between them. Germline assignment: CDR1 SGDLS and CDR2 YYNGEE. CDR3 length equals 16 residues. V gene TRBV9 combines with J gene TRBJ1-3; possible D gene TRBD1, 6 bases. Sequencing was done on a sample of PBMCs. The sequence derives from a man aged 50-59 years in good health and CMV-seronegative. The CDR3 sequence is CASSPSDGGNGNTIYF. The CDR3 DNA is TGTGCCAGCAGCCCTTCCGATGGGGGCAATGGAAACACCATATATTTT.